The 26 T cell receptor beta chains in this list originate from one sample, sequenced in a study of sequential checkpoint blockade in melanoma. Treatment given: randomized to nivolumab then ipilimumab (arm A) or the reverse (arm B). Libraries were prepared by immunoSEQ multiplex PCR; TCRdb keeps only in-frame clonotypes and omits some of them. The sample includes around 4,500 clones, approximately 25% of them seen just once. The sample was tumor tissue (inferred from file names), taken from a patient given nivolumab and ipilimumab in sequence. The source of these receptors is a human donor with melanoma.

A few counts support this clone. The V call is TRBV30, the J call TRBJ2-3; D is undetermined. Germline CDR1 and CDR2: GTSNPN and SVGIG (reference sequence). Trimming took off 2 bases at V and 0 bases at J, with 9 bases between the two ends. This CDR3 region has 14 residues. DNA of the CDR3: TGTGCCTGGAGTTGGTCAGCTAGCACAGATACGCAGTATTTT. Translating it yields CAWSWSASTDTQYF.

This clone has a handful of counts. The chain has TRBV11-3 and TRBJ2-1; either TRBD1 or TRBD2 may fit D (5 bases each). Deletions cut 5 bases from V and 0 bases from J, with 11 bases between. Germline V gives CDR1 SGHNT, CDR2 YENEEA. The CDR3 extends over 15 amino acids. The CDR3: CASSRDPSSYNEQFF. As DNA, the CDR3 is TGTGCCAGCAGCCGGGACCCGAGCTCCTACAATGAGCAGTTCTTC.

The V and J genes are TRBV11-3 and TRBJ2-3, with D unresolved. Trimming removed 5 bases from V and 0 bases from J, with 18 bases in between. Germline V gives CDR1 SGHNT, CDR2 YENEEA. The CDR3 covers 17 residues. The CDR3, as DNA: TGTGCCAGCAGCGACATAGGAAGAACCTCTAGCACAGATACGCAGTATTTT. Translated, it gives CASSDIGRTSSTDTQYF.

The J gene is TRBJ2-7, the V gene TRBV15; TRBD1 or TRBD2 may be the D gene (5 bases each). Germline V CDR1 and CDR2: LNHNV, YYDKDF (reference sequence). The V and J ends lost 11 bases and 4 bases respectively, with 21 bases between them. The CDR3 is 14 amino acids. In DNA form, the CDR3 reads TGTGCCGTCAAAGAGGGCATTCAGGGATACGAGCAGTACTTC. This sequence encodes CAVKEGIQGYEQYF.

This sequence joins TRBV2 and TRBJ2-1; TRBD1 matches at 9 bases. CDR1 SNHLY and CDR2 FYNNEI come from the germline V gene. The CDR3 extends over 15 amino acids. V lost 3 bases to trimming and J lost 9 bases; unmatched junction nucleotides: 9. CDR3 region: CASSEWGTGIGEQFF. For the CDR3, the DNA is TGTGCCAGCAGTGAGTGGGGGACAGGGATAGGTGAGCAGTTCTTC.

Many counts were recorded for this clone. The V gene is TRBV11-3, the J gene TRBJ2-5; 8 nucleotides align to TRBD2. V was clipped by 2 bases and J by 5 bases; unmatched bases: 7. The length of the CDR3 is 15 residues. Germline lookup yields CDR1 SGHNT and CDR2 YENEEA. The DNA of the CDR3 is TGTGCCAGCAGCTTATGGGAAGCGGGAGTTGAGACCCAGTACTTC. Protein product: CASSLWEAGVETQYF.

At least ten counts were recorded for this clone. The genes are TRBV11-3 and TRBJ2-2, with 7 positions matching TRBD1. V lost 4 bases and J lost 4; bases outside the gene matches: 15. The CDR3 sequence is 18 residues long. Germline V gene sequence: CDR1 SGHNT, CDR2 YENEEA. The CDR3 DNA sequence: TGTGCCAGCAGCTCTAATCCGGGACAGCCGACTTTCACCGGGGAGCTGTTTTTT. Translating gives CASSSNPGQPTFTGELFF.

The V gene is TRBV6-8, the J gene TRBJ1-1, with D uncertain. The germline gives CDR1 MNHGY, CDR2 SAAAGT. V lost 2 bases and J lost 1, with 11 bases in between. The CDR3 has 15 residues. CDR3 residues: CASSYGGYRNTEAFF. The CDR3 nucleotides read TGTGCCAGCAGTTACGGCGGGTACAGGAACACTGAAGCTTTCTTT.

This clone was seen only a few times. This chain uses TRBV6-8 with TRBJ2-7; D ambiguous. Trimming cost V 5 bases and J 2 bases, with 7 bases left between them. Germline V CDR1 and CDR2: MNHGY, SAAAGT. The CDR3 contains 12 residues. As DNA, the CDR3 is TGTGCCAGCAGTGATAGACCCTACGAGCAGTACTTC. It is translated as CASSDRPYEQYF.

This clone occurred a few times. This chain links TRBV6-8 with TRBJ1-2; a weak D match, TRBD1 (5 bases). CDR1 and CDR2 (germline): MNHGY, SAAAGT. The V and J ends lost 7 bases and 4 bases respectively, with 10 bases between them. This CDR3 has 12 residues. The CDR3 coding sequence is TGTGCCAGCACCCCTGGGGGCTATGGCTACACCTTC. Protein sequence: CASTPGGYGYTF.

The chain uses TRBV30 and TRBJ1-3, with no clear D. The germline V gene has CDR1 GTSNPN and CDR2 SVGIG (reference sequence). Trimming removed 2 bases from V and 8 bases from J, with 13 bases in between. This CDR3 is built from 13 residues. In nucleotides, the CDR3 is TGTGCCTGGAGTCTCGGTGCGACGGACACCATATATTTT. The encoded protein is CAWSLGATDTIYF.

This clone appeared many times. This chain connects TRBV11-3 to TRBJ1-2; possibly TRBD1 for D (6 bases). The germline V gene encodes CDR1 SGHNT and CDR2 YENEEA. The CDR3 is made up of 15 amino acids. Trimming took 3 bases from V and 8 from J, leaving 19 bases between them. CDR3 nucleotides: TGTGCCAGCAGCTTTCACTCAGGGGTTCAGAGCGGCTACACCTTC. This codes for CASSFHSGVQSGYTF.

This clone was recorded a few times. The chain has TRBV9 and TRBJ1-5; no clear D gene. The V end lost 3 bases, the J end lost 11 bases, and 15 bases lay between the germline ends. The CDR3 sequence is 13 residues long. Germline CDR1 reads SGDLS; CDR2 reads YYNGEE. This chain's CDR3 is CASSAEVGSAQHF. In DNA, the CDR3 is TGTGCCAGCAGCGCCGAAGTGGGCTCGGCCCAGCATTTT.

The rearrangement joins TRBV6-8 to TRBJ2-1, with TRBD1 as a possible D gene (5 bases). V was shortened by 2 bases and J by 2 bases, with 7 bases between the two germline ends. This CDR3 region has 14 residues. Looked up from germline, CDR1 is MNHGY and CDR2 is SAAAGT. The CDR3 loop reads CASSYTTAYNEQFF. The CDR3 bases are TGTGCCAGCAGTTACACGACAGCCTACAATGAGCAGTTCTTC.

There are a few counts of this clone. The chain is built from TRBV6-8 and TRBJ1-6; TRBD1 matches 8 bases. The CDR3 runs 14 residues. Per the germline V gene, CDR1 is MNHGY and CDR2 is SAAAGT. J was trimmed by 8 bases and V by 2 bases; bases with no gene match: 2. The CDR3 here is CASSYQGAYSPLHF. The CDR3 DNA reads TGTGCCAGCAGTTACCAGGGGGCCTATTCACCCCTCCACTTT.

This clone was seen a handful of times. CDR3 DNA: TGTGCCAGCACCTTACCCCGAATGGATTTAGGTAATCAGCCCCAGCATTTT. This encodes CASTLPRMDLGNQPQHF. The rearrangement links TRBV6-8 to TRBJ1-5; D gene uncertain. Trimming pared 7 bases from V and 4 bases from J, leaving 23 bases between. The CDR3 spans 17 residues. Germline V gene sequence: CDR1 MNHGY, CDR2 SAAAGT.

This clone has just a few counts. The CDR3: CASSPQGTGSEQYF. The CDR3 DNA reads as TGTGCCAGCAGCCCCCAGGGTACGGGTTCCGAGCAGTACTTC. The chain combines TRBV11-3 with TRBJ2-7; tentative D call: TRBD1 (5 bases). Germline values: CDR1 SGHNT, CDR2 YENEEA. The ends were cut back, 5 bases at V and 6 bases at J, with 17 bases in the middle. The CDR3 covers 14 residues.

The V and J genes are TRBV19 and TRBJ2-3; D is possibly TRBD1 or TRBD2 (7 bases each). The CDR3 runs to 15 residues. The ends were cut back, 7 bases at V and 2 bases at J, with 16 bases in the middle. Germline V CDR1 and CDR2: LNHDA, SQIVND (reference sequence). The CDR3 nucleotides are TGTGCCAGTACCACACAGGGGAGGGCCACAGATACGCAGTATTTT. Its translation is CASTTQGRATDTQYF.

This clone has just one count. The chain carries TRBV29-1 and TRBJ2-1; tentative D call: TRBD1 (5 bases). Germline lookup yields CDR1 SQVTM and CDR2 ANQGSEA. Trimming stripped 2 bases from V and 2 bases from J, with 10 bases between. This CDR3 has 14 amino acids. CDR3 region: CSVEWPGTYNEQFF. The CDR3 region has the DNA TGCAGCGTTGAATGGCCAGGGACCTACAATGAGCAGTTCTTC.

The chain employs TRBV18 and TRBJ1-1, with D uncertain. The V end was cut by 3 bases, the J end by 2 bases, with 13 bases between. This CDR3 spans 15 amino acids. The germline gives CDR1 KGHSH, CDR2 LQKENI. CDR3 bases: TGTGCCAGCTCACCCAGCAACGGGTACAACACTGAAGCTTTCTTT. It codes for CASSPSNGYNTEAFF.

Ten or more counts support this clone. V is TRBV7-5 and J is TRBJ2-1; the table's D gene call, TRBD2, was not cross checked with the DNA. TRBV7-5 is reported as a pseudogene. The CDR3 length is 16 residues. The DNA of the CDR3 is TGTGCCAGCAGCTTAGATGCTAGCGGGTGGTACAATGAGCAGTTCTTC. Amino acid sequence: CASSLDASGWYNEQFF.

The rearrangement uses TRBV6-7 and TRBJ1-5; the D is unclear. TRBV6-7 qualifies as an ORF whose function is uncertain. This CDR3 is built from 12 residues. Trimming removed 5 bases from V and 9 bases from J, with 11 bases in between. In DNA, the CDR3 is TGTGCCAGCAGTGAAGCAGATCGGCCCCAGCATTTT. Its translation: CASSEADRPQHF.

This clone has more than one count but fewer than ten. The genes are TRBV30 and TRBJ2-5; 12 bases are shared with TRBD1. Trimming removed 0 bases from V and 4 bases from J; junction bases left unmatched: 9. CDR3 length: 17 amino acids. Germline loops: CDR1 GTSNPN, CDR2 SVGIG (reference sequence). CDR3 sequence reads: CAWSVLSGTGGRETQYF. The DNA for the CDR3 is TGTGCCTGGAGTGTACTTAGTGGGACAGGGGGCAGAGAGACCCAGTACTTC.

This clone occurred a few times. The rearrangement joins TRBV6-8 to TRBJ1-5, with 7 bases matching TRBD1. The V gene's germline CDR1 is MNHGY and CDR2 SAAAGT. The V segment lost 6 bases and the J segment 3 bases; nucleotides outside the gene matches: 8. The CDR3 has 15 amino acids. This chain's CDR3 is CASREDRSVNQPQHF. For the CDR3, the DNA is TGTGCCAGCAGGGAGGACAGGAGCGTCAATCAGCCCCAGCATTTT.

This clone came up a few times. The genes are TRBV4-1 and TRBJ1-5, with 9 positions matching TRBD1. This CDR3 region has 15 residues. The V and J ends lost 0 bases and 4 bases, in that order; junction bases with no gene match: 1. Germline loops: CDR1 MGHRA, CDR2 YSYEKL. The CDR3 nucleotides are TGCGCCAGCAGCCAAGAACAGGGGGCAAATCAGCCCCAGCATTTT. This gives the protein CASSQEQGANQPQHF.

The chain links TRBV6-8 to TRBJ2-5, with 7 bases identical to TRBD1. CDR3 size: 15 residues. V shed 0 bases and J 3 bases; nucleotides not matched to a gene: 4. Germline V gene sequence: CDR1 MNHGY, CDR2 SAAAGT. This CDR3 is CASSYSRDREETQYF. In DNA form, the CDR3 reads TGTGCCAGCAGTTACTCGAGGGACAGAGAAGAGACCCAGTACTTC.